This is a list of T cell receptor beta chains from one sample in a study of OX40 agonist ivuxolimab in advanced cancers. Libraries were prepared by immunoSEQ multiplex PCR; TCRdb keeps only in-frame clonotypes and omits some of them. The sample records about 77,000 clones, nearly 90% being singletons. The input for sequencing was CD4+ or CD8+ T cells sorted from blood, taken in a trial of the OX40 agonist ivuxolimab. The receptor set was obtained from an adult with an advanced solid tumor such as melanoma, head and neck, liver or kidney cancer. CDR3s leave out the opening cysteine and the closing phenylalanine or tryptophan. Only part of the rows carry a size: once, few, many, or a class if the clone is expanded.

TRBJ2-5 TRBV30 few AWGTEETQY
TRBJ2-3 TRBV2 . ASSARGRVGTDTQY
TRBJ2-3 TRBV5-1 once ASSKGLAGARGTDTQY
TRBJ1-2 TRBV11-2 once ASSPSPGQHYGYT
TRBJ1-2 TRBV11-1 . ASSTGDTGWGYT
TRBJ2-3 TRBV30 . AWRVAGVRPTDTQY
TRBJ1-6 TRBV5-1 . ASSPGSLDDSPLH
TRBJ1-3 TRBV12-5 . ASAPRYSGNTIY
TRBJ1-6 TRBV5-4 . ASSPPGANSPLH
TRBJ2-5 TRBV5-1 . ASSGGQQETQY
TRBJ2-2 TRBV5-1 . ASSRRSAPNTGELF
TRBJ2-1 TRBV30 . AWSVRGGSEQF
TRBJ2-3 TRBV7-2 . ASSKTTYGPDTQY
TRBJ1-5 TRBV6-5 . ASTGTRLSNQPQH
TRBJ2-3 TRBV7-6 . ASSTRRGASTDTQY
TRBJ2-5 TRBV7-8 . ASSLVGVETQY
TRBJ1-2 TRBV6-1 few ASSDGGRYGYT
TRBJ2-7 TRBV28 . ATGQGTEVGLGGQY
TRBJ1-6 TRBV5-6 . ASSGTGNNSPLH
TRBJ2-5 TRBV7-8 . ASSLPGGGTQY
TRBJ2-7 TRBV7-2 . ASSLLGPSYEQY
TRBJ2-3 TRBV18 . ASSVFERSTDTQY
TRBJ1-4 TRBV19 . ASSNRDRGNEKLF
TRBJ2-1 TRBV6-5 . ASSYAGAGGGGQF
TRBJ1-2 TRBV9 . ASRQGWYGYT
TRBJ2-7 TRBV2 few ASSAAGTRLYEQY
TRBJ2-7 TRBV21-1 . ASSGARGSHSYEQY
TRBJ2-4 TRBV19 . ASSTGQQLAKNIQY
TRBJ1-1 TRBV30 few AWRVIGTEAF
TRBJ1-1 TRBV5-1 . ASSLRPGGNTEAF
TRBJ1-2 TRBV28 . ASGMGQLNFYGYT
TRBJ2-7 TRBV5-1 . ASSRGLAGGPHEQY
TRBJ1-2 TRBV20-1 . SASTDGYT
TRBJ2-3 TRBV6-6 few ASSWTQPTDTQY
TRBJ2-7 TRBV7-6 . ASSLSGGSFYEQY
TRBJ1-2 TRBV6-6 once ASSYPQGFKIGYT
TRBJ1-5 TRBV19 . ASSFPRDGNQPQH
TRBJ2-7 TRBV28 . ASSLQAYEQY
TRBJ1-1 TRBV6-6 . ASRGRGRDEAF
TRBJ1-1 TRBV11-2 . ASSPHGEGSTEAF
TRBJ2-2 TRBV18 . ASSPRSGGNTGELF
TRBJ1-3 TRBV7-2 . ASSLDRPSGNTIY
TRBJ1-3 TRBV7-8 . ASSPGRALGSGNTIY
TRBJ1-4 TRBV28 . ASSLAGQTNEKLF
TRBJ2-7 TRBV2 . ASSEMYTSYEQY
TRBJ2-3 TRBV7-2 . ASSLSGGSVGTQY
TRBJ1-1 TRBV29-1 few SARKGGTEAF
TRBJ2-1 TRBV7-9 . ASSPSSYNEQF
TRBJ1-1 TRBV11-2 . ASSHGRSSTEAF
TRBJ1-1 TRBV27 . ASSPGMNTEAF
TRBJ2-7 TRBV5-1 . ASSVTGLKSYEQY